This T cell receptor (beta chain) was observed in a study of beta chain features in type 1 diabetes. Study results and limitations: PCR could preferentially amplify shorter templates, alike in patients and controls. TCRB CDR3s from Type 1 diabetes patients were moderately but significantly shorter in all four CD4+ subsets.

In germline, CDR1 is GTSNPN, CDR2 SVGIG (reference sequence). V lost 0 bases, J lost 4 bases, and 12 bases lay in between. This CDR3 spans 15 amino acids. Expressed TCRB transcripts were sequenced, since all the RNA that had been isolated was reverse transcribed. Only in-frame clones appear in the TCRdb table, and some are missing; sequencing was by immunoSEQ multiplex PCR. The data contain 130,000 to 150,000 clones, about an eighth of them seen just once; the ten biggest clones take up approximately 1.3%. This clone was seen more than once but under ten times. Its antigen is not known. V gene TRBV30 combines with J gene TRBJ1-4; D is undetermined. The specimen was central memory CD4+ T cells from blood. The receptor comes from a young man with type 1 diabetes. The CDR3: CAWSVLWGNNEKLFF. Here the CDR3 DNA reads TGTGCCTGGAGTGTACTATGGGGTAATAATGAAAAACTGTTTTTT.